This entry lists 10 T cell receptor beta chains sequenced from one sample in a study of CD8 T cells in Susac syndrome. Reverse transcription of about 0.5 to 1 ug RNA was carried out with random hexamers. TCRdb fed the immunoSEQ multiplex PCR reads into MiXCR, producing one record per CDR3 protein. Of about 180,000 distinct CDR3 sequences in the sample, roughly 95% are singletons; the top ten hold around 0.09%. What was sequenced was CD4+ T cells from PBMCs. All receptors come from a human donor with multiple sclerosis.

The chain links TRBV3-1 to TRBJ1-1, with no clear D. Germline V CDR1 and CDR2: LGHDT, YNNKEL (reference sequence). This CDR3 is built from 13 residues. Trimming took 1 base from V and 4 from J, leaving 7 bases between them. CDR3 region: CASSQVAGTEAFF. CDR3 bases: TGTGCCAGCAGCCAAGTGGCCGGCACTGAAGCTTTCTTT.

This chain joins TRBV27 and TRBJ1-1, with no clear D. Deletions cut 0 bases from V and 5 bases from J, with 4 bases between. This CDR3 region has 12 residues. Germline V gives CDR1 MNHEY, CDR2 SMNVEV (reference sequence). CDR3 in DNA: TGTGCCAGCAGTTTATCGGGAACTGAAGCTTTCTTT. It codes for CASSLSGTEAFF.

The rearrangement uses TRBV18 and TRBJ1-1; D is possibly TRBD1 (5 bases). This CDR3 has 13 amino acids. Trimming stripped 2 bases from V and 4 bases from J, with 8 bases between. CDR1 and CDR2 (germline): KGHSH, LQKENI. DNA for the CDR3: TGTGCCAGCTCACCAACAGGTGGCACTGAAGCTTTCTTT. Amino acid sequence: CASSPTGGTEAFF.

The chain recombines TRBV6-4 with TRBJ2-1, with no clear D. Germline values: CDR1 MRHNA, CDR2 SNTAGT. The V gene lost 4 bases and the J gene lost 5 bases, with 9 bases spanning the gap. The CDR3 totals 13 residues. The CDR3 coding sequence is TGTGCCAGCAGTGGGTCCCAAAACAATGAGCAGTTCTTC. Protein product: CASSGSQNNEQFF.

The chain joins TRBV29-1 to TRBJ1-1, with no clear D. Germline V gives CDR1 SQVTM, CDR2 ANQGSEA. The germline V and J ends were trimmed by 3 bases and 2 bases, with 10 bases remaining between them. This CDR3 comprises 13 residues. The CDR3 nucleotides are TGCAGCGTTGAGGTCCAGAGTAACACTGAAGCTTTCTTT. It codes for CSVEVQSNTEAFF.

The chain is built from TRBV29-1 and TRBJ2-2, with TRBD2 as a possible D gene (6 bases). Trimming took off 5 bases at V and 0 bases at J, with 10 bases between the two ends. Germline loops: CDR1 SQVTM, CDR2 ANQGSEA. The CDR3 spans 14 residues. CDR3: CSVRGGSNTGELFF. CDR3 nucleotide sequence: TGCAGCGTTCGTGGGGGGTCGAACACCGGGGAGCTGTTTTTT.

This clonotype was counted once. The rearrangement uses TRBV3-1 and TRBJ1-6; tentative D call: TRBD1 (5 bases). V lost 1 base to trimming and J lost 11 bases, with 12 bases between them. CDR3 length equals 14 residues. The V gene's germline CDR1 is LGHDT and CDR2 YNNKEL (reference sequence). The DNA of the CDR3 is TGTGCCAGCAGCCAAGGGCCGTTAGGGGCACCCCTCCACTTT. This encodes CASSQGPLGAPLHF.

The rearrangement joins TRBV12-3 or TRBV12-4 to TRBJ1-5, with 9 bases that match TRBD1. The CDR3 contains 16 residues. The J segment lost 4 bases and the V segment lost 0 bases, leaving 4 bases of the junction unmatched. CDR3 amino acids: CASSLALGQGNQPQHF. DNA of the CDR3: TGTGCCAGCAGTTTAGCCCTGGGACAGGGTAATCAGCCCCAGCATTTT.

J is TRBJ2-1 and V is TRBV7-3; D tentatively reads TRBD1 or TRBD2 (5 bases each). The CDR3 has 17 amino acids. The V gene lost 1 base and the J gene lost 2 bases, with 15 bases spanning the gap. CDR1 and CDR2 (germline): SGHTA, FQGTGA. The CDR3 is CASSLNPPGTAYNEQFF. The CDR3 DNA reads as TGTGCCAGCAGCTTAAACCCTCCCGGGACCGCCTACAATGAGCAGTTCTTC.

This chain uses TRBV3-1 with TRBJ1-1, with D uncertain. The CDR3 has 12 amino acids. V was pared by 5 bases and J by 5 bases, with 9 bases between. Germline CDR1 is LGHDT and CDR2 is YNNKEL (reference sequence). In DNA form, the CDR3 reads TGTGCCAGCAGCTCCTTTGAGACTGAAGCTTTCTTT. This encodes CASSSFETEAFF.